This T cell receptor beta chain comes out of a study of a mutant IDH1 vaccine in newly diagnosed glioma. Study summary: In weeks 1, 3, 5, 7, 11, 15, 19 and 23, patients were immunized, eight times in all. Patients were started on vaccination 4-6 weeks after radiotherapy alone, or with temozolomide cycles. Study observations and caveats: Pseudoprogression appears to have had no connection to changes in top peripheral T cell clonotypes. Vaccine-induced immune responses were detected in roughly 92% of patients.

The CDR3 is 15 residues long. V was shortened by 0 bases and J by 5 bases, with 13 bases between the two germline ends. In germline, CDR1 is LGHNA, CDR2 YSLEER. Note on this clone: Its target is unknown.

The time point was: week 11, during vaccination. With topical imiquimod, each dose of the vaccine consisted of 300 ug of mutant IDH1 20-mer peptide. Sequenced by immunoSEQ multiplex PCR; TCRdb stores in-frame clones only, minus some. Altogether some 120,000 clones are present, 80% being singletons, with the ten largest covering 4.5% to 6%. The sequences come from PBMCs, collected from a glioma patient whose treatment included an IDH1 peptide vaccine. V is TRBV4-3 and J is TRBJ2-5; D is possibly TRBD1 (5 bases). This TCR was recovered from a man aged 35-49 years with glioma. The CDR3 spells CASSQEGQGMETQYF. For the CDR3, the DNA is TGCGCCAGCAGCCAAGAAGGCCAGGGTATGGAGACCCAGTACTTC.